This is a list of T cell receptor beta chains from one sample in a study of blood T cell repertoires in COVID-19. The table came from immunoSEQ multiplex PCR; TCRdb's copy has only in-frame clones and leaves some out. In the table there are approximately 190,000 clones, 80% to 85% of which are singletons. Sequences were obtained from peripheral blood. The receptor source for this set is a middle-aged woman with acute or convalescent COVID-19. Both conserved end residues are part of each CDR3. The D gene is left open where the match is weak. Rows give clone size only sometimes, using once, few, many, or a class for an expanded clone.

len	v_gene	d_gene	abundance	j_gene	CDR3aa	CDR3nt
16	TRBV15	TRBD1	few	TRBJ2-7	CATSRDRGDRVHEQYF	TGTGCCACCAGCAGAGATAGGGGGGACAGGGTCCACGAGCAGTACTTC
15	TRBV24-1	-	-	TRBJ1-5	CATSGAGASNQPQHF	TGTGCCACCAGTGGGGCTGGGGCTAGCAATCAGCCCCAGCATTTT
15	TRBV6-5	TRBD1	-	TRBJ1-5	CASSYSLGGDQPQHF	TGTGCCAGCAGTTACTCGTTAGGGGGCGATCAGCCCCAGCATTTT
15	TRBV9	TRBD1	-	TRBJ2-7	CASSQGGDRGYEQYF	TGTGCCAGCAGCCAAGGGGGGGACAGGGGCTACGAGCAGTACTTC
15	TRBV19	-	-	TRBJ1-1	CASRKPGGINTEAFF	TGTGCCAGCCGAAAACCTGGGGGGATCAACACTGAAGCTTTCTTT
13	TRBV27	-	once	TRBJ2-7	CASSLSNFYEQYF	TGTGCCAGCAGTTTATCGAACTTCTACGAGCAGTACTTC
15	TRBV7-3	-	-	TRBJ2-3	CASSLRQDRADTQYF	TGTGCCAGCAGCCTCCGACAGGATCGGGCAGATACGCAGTATTTT
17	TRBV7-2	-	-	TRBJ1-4	CASSLVGGGATNEKLFF	TGTGCCAGCAGCTTAGTGGGGGGTGGGGCAACTAATGAAAAACTGTTTTTT
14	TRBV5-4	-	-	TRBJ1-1	CASSLEQGGTEAFF	TGTGCCAGCAGCTTGGAACAGGGTGGCACTGAAGCTTTCTTT
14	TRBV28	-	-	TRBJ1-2	CASNKPWSGVGYTF	TGTGCCAGCAACAAACCCTGGTCGGGGGTTGGCTACACCTTC
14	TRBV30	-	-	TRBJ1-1	CAWSWGEGNTEAFF	TGTGCCTGGAGTTGGGGGGAGGGAAACACTGAAGCTTTCTTT
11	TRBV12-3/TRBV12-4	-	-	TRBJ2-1	CASSFFSEQFF	TGTGCCAGCAGTTTTTTCTCTGAGCAGTTCTTC
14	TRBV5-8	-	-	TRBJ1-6	CASSRDRLNSPLHF	TGTGCCAGCAGCCGCGACAGGTTGAATTCACCCCTCCACTTT
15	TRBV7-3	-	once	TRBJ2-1	CASSLRGGSSGEQFF	TGTGCCAGCAGCTTAAGAGGGGGTTCCTCCGGTGAGCAGTTCTTC
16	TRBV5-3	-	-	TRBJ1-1	CARTPGVLGERTEAFF	TGTGCCAGAACCCCAGGGGTCCTGGGGGAAAGGACTGAAGCTTTCTTT
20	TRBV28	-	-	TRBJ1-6	CASSFPPGSGQREGNSPLHF	TGTGCCAGCAGTTTTCCCCCGGGATCGGGGCAGCGGGAGGGTAATTCACCCCTCCACTTT
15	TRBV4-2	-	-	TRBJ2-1	CASSQDWDSRWKQFF	TGTGCCAGCAGCCAAGATTGGGACTCTAGGTGGAAGCAGTTCTTC
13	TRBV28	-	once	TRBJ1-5	CASRVQYNQPQHF	TGTGCCAGCAGGGTGCAGTATAATCAGCCCCAGCATTTT
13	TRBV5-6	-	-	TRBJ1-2	CASSLKGDGGYTF	TGTGCCAGCAGCTTAAAAGGGGATGGAGGCTACACCTTC
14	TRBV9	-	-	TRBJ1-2	CASSVAGELGGYTF	TGTGCCAGCAGCGTGGCCGGGGAGTTAGGTGGCTACACCTTC
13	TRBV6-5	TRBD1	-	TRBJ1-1	CASCRQGDTEAFF	TGTGCCAGCTGCCGACAGGGGGACACTGAAGCTTTCTTT
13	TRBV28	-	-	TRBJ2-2	CASRPANTGELFF	TGTGCCAGCAGGCCAGCGAACACCGGGGAGCTGTTTTTT
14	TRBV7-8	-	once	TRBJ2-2	CASSFYRVTGELFF	TGTGCCAGCAGCTTCTACAGGGTCACCGGGGAGCTGTTTTTT
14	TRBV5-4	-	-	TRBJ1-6	CASSLRAGDSPLHF	TGTGCCAGCAGCTTGAGGGCCGGGGATTCACCCCTCCACTTT
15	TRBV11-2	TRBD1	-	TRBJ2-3	CASSRTTGLTDTQYF	TGTGCCAGCAGCCGTACGACAGGGTTAACAGATACGCAGTATTTT
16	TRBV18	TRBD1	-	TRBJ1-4	CASSRGTGVMEEKLFF	TGTGCCAGCTCACGCGGGACAGGGGTAATGGAGGAAAAACTGTTTTTT
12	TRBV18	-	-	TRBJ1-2	CASSPPGGGYTF	TGTGCCAGCTCACCACCGGGAGGCGGCTACACCTTC
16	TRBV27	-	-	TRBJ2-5	CASSSPGGPQTETQYF	TGTGCCAGCAGTTCTCCGGGGGGCCCCCAGACGGAGACCCAGTACTTC
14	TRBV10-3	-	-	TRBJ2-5	CAISESRPGETQYF	TGTGCCATCAGTGAGTCTCGACCAGGGGAGACCCAGTACTTC
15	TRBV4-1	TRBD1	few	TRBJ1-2	CASSQGTGNYYGYTF	TGCGCCAGCAGCCAAGGGACAGGGAATTACTATGGCTACACCTTC
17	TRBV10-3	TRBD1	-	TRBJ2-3	CAISAQPSTGVGDTQYF	TGTGCCATCAGTGCCCAACCCTCGACAGGGGTAGGAGATACGCAGTATTTT
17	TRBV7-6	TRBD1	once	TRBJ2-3	CASSLGTGGAFTDTQYF	TGTGCCAGCAGCTTAGGAACAGGGGGCGCGTTTACAGATACGCAGTATTTT
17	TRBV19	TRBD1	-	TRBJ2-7	CASSIDSGGNSPNEQYF	TGTGCCAGTAGTATAGACTCAGGGGGCAATTCCCCCAACGAGCAGTACTTC
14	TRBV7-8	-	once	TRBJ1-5	CASSLAYSNQPQHF	TGTGCCAGCAGCTTAGCTTATAGCAATCAGCCCCAGCATTTT
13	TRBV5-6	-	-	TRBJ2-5	CASRGAGAETQYF	TGTGCCAGCAGGGGGGCCGGGGCGGAGACCCAGTACTTC
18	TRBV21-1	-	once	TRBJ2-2	CASSKGSGGPANTGELFF	TGTGCCAGCAGCAAAGGGTCAGGGGGCCCCGCGAACACCGGGGAGCTGTTTTTT
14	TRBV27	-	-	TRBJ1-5	CASSLVPHNQPQHF	TGTGCCAGCAGTTTAGTCCCCCATAATCAGCCCCAGCATTTT
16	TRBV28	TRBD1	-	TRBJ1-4	CASTRQGRATNEKLFF	TGTGCCAGCACAAGACAGGGGAGGGCAACTAATGAAAAACTGTTTTTT
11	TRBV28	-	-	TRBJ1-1	CASSYETEAFF	TGTGCCAGCAGCTATGAGACTGAAGCTTTCTTT
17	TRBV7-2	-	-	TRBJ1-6	CASSPGGQARLYSPPHF	TGTGCCAGCAGCCCCGGCGGGCAGGCACGTCTTTATTCACCCCCCCACTTT
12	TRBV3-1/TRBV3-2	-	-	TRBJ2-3	CASSVRGHTQYF	TGTGCCAGCAGCGTCCGTGGGCATACGCAGTATTTT
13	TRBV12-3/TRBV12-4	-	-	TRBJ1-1	CASSPAGPTEVFF	TGTGCCAGCAGTCCGGCAGGGCCCACTGAAGTTTTCTTT
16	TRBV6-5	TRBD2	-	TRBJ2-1	CASSYRAGGPVNEQFF	TGTGCCAGCAGTTACAGAGCGGGGGGGCCTGTCAATGAGCAGTTCTTC
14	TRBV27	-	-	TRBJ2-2	CASSFVLESGELFF	TGTGCCAGCAGTTTCGTATTGGAGAGCGGGGAGCTGTTTTTT